A single sample is the source of the 2 T cell receptor beta chains below, sequenced in a study of blood T cells in healthy people across ages (dated by TCRdb to the mid-2010s). To prepare the library, 5' RACE was applied. The sequencing machine was an Illumina HiSeq 2500. A second about 7 to 12 cycle PCR used a sample-barcoded 5' primer and a J-beta primer mix. TCRdb reanalyzed the raw reads on its own, using fastp at Q25 for trimming and MiXCR for clone calling, and kept in-frame beta chains. Each CDR3 protein gets just one entry, which takes the most common genes and DNA from the rows behind it. The sample data list 650,000 to 700,000 distinct CDR3 sequences, and 45% to 60% of these were observed just once. The top ten clonotypes cover approximately 15% of the sample. What was sequenced was blood. The receptors derive from a woman aged 80 or over in good health.

This clonotype has a handful of counts. This rearrangement joins TRBV6-5 to TRBJ2-2, with 7 bases aligning to TRBD2. Germline loops: CDR1 MNHEY, CDR2 SVGAGI. CDR3 length: 14 residues. V lost 7 bases, J lost 0 bases, and 2 bases stayed unmatched. The CDR3 sequence: CASKAGANTGELFF. CDR3 nucleotides: TGTGCCAGCAAGGCGGGAGCGAACACCGGGGAGCTGTTTTTT.

V is TRBV4-1 and J is TRBJ2-4; TRBD2 agrees at 11 bases. The J call is doubtful: the DNA matches TRBJ2-7 better. The CDR3 contains 17 residues. CDR1 MGHRA and CDR2 YSYEKL come from the germline V gene. The CDR3 reads CASNSGMGTSGSYEQYF. CDR3 in DNA: TGCGCCAGCAACTCAGGAATGGGGACTAGCGGTTCCTACGAGCAGTACTTC.